This T cell receptor beta chain was profiled in a study of blood T cell repertoires in COVID-19 (dated by TCRdb to between 2020 and 2021). Some background on the complete study: Samples from collaborators originated in the United States, Italy and Spain and spanned both the acute and convalescent phases of COVID-19. Where available, HLA class I and class II types were obtained from metadata supplied by the sample provider rather than from assay-based typing. Nearly every sample came with metadata listing a de-identified subject ID, COVID-19 status, age in years and sex. The repertoires were made available in a free public database intended to serve as a resource for research on the immune response to SARS-CoV-2. Samples came from the ongoing ImmuneRACE study (first 160 participants) plus 1,254 subjects from 6 global collaborators. Deeply sampled blood TCRbeta repertoires from subjects exposed to, actively infected with, or recovered from COVID-19 were included in the dataset. The prospective study material was composed of cDNA or gDNA derived from T cells, B-cell-depleted T cells, or PBMCs.

Comment on this clone: Its antigen has not been determined. No base qualities exist here, and no much larger clone lies one base off it.

The cysteine opens and the phenylalanine closes a CDR3 of 19 amino acids. Only the CDR3 DNA stays, 57 bases, in frame from base 1. CDR1 and CDR2 are read off the germline V gene as LGHNA and YSLEER. The germline V and J ends show losses of 0 bases and 3 bases respectively, and no gene match explains 5 bases of the junction. Results the study describes overall, beyond this receptor: The amount of clinical and demographic metadata varied by source and participant and was provided uncurated.

The immunoSEQ Assay, a bias-controlled multiplex PCR, was used to amplify TCRbeta CDR3 regions from genomic DNA. In the original analysis: Within the assay, amplification of reference gene primers was used to estimate how many nucleated cells each sample contained. To quantify the absolute abundance of each unique TCRbeta CDR3 rearrangement, sequence reads were collapsed and filtered. Productive Simpson clonality was computed per sample as the square root of Simpson's diversity index over productive rearrangements. In its TCRdb copy, this immuneACCESS table keeps in-frame sequences only and misses some clones. Where compared with another copy, unresolved V genes explain less than half of these, and the others have no known cause. The V and J calls and the clone size are those of that table, but D and trimming were determined from the DNA. Within this sample are 70,000 to 95,000 clones, with 88% of them counted one time only. The ten largest clones represent about 6.7% of the sample.

The collaborating institutions used their own protocols to collect whole blood in K2EDTA tubes. Collaborator samples were shipped for TCRbeta analysis as frozen whole blood, isolated PBMCs, or DNA extracted from either sample type. What was sequenced was peripheral blood. The receptor was isolated from a man between 70 and 80 years old with acute or convalescent COVID-19. The V gene is TRBV4-3 and the J gene is TRBJ2-2; 15 bases in the junction line up with TRBD2. CDR3 reads: CASSQDWGLAGGDTGELFF. The DNA reads as follows: TGCGCCAGCAGCCAAGATTGGGGACTAGCGGGGGGTGACACCGGGGAGCTGTTTTTT.